This TCR beta chain was captured by sequencing in a study of identical twins. On this clonotype: The antigen is not known.

Overall study findings and caveats: For out-of-frame beta sequences, excess twin sharing was weaker. Conclusions relied on cross-sectional statistical analysis, not following the same donors. Zero-insertion findings could be partly confounded by invariant cells (MAIT and iNKT cells).

V gave up 4 bases and J gave up 6 bases; unmatched junction bases: 15. Germline V gives CDR1 SGHDT, CDR2 YYEEEE. CDR3 length equals 16 residues. TCRdb redid the calling of the 5' RACE reads with MiXCR, one entry per CDR3 protein. Of approximately 210,000 distinct CDR3 sequences listed, roughly a tenth are singletons. The chain uses TRBV5-6 and TRBJ1-1; 7 nucleotides agree with TRBD1. This clonotype was obtained from a woman aged 18-29 years in good health. Sequencing input: memory (CD45RO+) T cells sorted from blood. Written as DNA, the CDR3 is TGTGCCAGCAGCGACGTCATGGACAGGATGGACGCTGAAGCTTTCTTT. This translates into CASSDVMDRMDAEAFF. The entire variable domain, with the rest obtained from reference TRBV5-6 and TRBJ1-1, is as follows: DAGVTQSPTHLIKTRGQQVTLRCSPKSGHDTVSWYQQALGQGPQFIFQYYEEEERQRGNFPDRFSGHQFPNYSSELNVNALLLGDSALYLCASSDVMDRMDAEAFFGQGTRLTVV.